This T cell receptor beta chain was obtained from a study of T cell changes during pregnancy in multiple sclerosis. The protocol was immunoSEQ multiplex PCR, while the TCRdb copy is restricted to in-frame clones and leaves out a portion. The table shows about 47,000 clones, with 90% to 95% occurring only once. This clone was counted a single time. CDR3 size: 13 residues. Per the germline V gene, CDR1 is SGHDT and CDR2 is YYEEEE. Trimming left V 2 bases short and J 4 bases short, with 9 bases between. This TCR was recovered from a female donor with multiple sclerosis, enrolled in a pregnancy study. Sample: peripheral blood, taken in the third trimester of pregnancy. This chain links TRBV5-6 with TRBJ1-1; D not certain. Here the CDR3 reads CASSFRQFTEAFF. The DNA of the CDR3 is TGTGCCAGCAGCTTCAGGCAGTTCACTGAAGCTTTCTTT.